The next 13 T cell receptor beta chains were all read from a single sample in a study of CD8+ T cells in alopecia areata. Reverse transcription of extracted RNA yielded cDNA, which provided the sequencing template. Generated by immunoSEQ multiplex PCR, the TCRdb table keeps only in-frame clones and is missing some. The data contain hundreds of thousands of clones, 65% to 70% of them singletons. The sample here was CD4+ T cells sorted from blood, taken at week 0. The receptors were sampled from a human donor with alopecia areata.

The chain carries TRBV27 and TRBJ2-2; perhaps TRBD1 as D (5 bases). Germline V gene lookup returns CDR1 MNHEY and CDR2 SMNVEV (reference sequence). Deletions cut 6 bases from V and 3 bases from J, with 23 bases between. This CDR3 has 18 residues. DNA of the CDR3: TGTGCCAGCAGACTACGTCCAGGGTTGGATGGGGACACCGGGGAGCTGTTTTTT. This translates into CASRLRPGLDGDTGELFF.

The rearrangement links TRBV4-1 to TRBJ2-7; 7 bases match TRBD1. The V segment lost 4 bases and the J segment 2 bases; nucleotides outside the gene matches: 8. Germline V CDR1 and CDR2: MGHRA, YSYEKL. The length of the CDR3 is 15 residues. The chain's CDR3 is CASSPMTGKTYEQYF. The CDR3 DNA is TGCGCCAGCAGCCCCATGACAGGGAAAACCTACGAGCAGTACTTC.

This clone was recorded once. The chain combines TRBV15 with TRBJ2-1; tentatively, D is TRBD1 (6 bases). This CDR3 has 13 amino acids. Trimming cost V 8 bases and J 12 bases, with 20 bases left between them. CDR1 LNHNV and CDR2 YYDKDF come from the germline V gene (reference sequence). CDR3 amino acids: CATQGTGSWGQFF. CDR3 in DNA: TGTGCCACCCAGGGGACCGGATCATGGGGGCAGTTCTTC.

This chain joins TRBV4-3 and TRBJ1-2; 9 bases map to TRBD1. Germline-derived CDR1 and CDR2 are LGHNA and YSLEER. The CDR3 length is 16 residues. With 1 base clipped from V and 2 bases from J, the junction kept 5 bases outside the gene matches. CDR3 DNA sequence: TGCGCCAGCAGCCAAGGACAGGGGGGTTCGAACTATGGCTACACCTTC. Translating gives CASSQGQGGSNYGYTF.

The rearrangement links TRBV4-3 to TRBJ2-7; D not certain. The germline V gene encodes CDR1 LGHNA and CDR2 YSLEER. The CDR3 covers 16 residues. With 2 bases removed from V and 7 bases from J, the gap between germline ends came to 21 bases. CDR3 sequence (DNA): TGCGCCAGCAGCCAACCAGGACCAGCCATTCGACGGGAGCAGTACTTC. As protein: CASSQPGPAIRREQYF.

The chain joins TRBV7-9 to TRBJ1-2; D is undetermined. Germline-derived CDR1 and CDR2 are SEHNR and FQNEAQ (reference sequence). Trimming shortened V by 5 bases and J by 3 bases, and 7 bases separated the two germline ends. CDR3 length equals 12 residues. The CDR3 DNA reads TGTGCCAGCAGCCCTCAGGACTATGGCTACACCTTC. The encoded protein is CASSPQDYGYTF.

This clone was seen only a few times. The gene calls are TRBV29-1 and TRBJ1-1; tentatively, D is TRBD1 (5 bases). Germline V lookup: CDR1 SQVTM, CDR2 ANQGSEA. The ends were cut back, 4 bases at V and 9 bases at J, with 9 bases in the middle. The CDR3 is 10 residues long. CDR3 in amino acids: CSVGGEKAFF. The DNA for the CDR3 is TGCAGCGTTGGAGGGGAGAAAGCTTTCTTT.

The rearrangement links TRBV30 to TRBJ1-2, with D unclear. V shed 4 bases and J shed 2 bases, with 8 bases lying between them. Germline CDR1 and CDR2: GTSNPN and SVGIG (reference sequence). The CDR3 loop spans 12 amino acids. The chain's CDR3 is CAWTGRNYGYTF. In nucleotides, the CDR3 is TGTGCCTGGACTGGGCGGAACTATGGCTACACCTTC. Full variable domain (rest looked up from reference TRBV30 and TRBJ1-2): SQTIHQWPATLVQPVGSPLSLECTVEGTSNPNLYWYRQAAGRGLQLLFYSVGIGQISSEVPQNLSASRPQDRQFILSSKKLLLSDSGFYLCAWTGRNYGYTFGSGTRLTVV.

This clone was seen only once. The V gene is TRBV30, the J gene TRBJ2-7, with D possibly TRBD1 on 6 matching bases. Germline V gene sequence: CDR1 GTSNPN, CDR2 SVGIG (reference sequence). V shed 6 bases and J shed 3 bases, with 15 bases lying between them. CDR3 length equals 13 residues. The CDR3 protein is CACNLRGHYEQYF. The CDR3 nucleotides are TGTGCCTGTAACTTGAGGGGACACTACGAGCAGTACTTC.

The J gene is TRBJ1-2, the V gene TRBV5-6, with D possibly TRBD1 on 5 matching bases. This CDR3 is built from 13 residues. Germline CDR1 is SGHDT and CDR2 is YYEEEE. Trimming pared 6 bases from V and 3 bases from J, leaving 12 bases between. In DNA form, the CDR3 reads TGTGCCAGCACCCCGTCGGGGGACTATGGCTACACCTTC. This encodes CASTPSGDYGYTF.

Only a few counts were recorded for this clone. V gene TRBV7-9 combines with J gene TRBJ2-1; 7 bases are shared with TRBD2. This CDR3 spans 15 amino acids. Germline V CDR1 and CDR2: SEHNR, FQNEAQ (reference sequence). J was trimmed by 7 bases and V by 4 bases; bases with no gene match: 10. The CDR3 DNA is TGTGCCAGCAGCTGGAGCGGGGCCACGAGGAATGAGCAGTTCTTC. The encoded protein is CASSWSGATRNEQFF.

The rearrangement joins TRBV7-2 to TRBJ2-5; TRBD1 aligns across 7 bases. Germline values: CDR1 SGHTA, CDR2 FQGNSA. CDR3 size: 15 residues. The junction had 4 bases not matched to a gene; V was cut back by 1 base and J by 2 bases. The CDR3 DNA reads TGTGCCAGCAGCTTAGATTCGGGACAGCAAGAGACCCAGTACTTC. It encodes CASSLDSGQQETQYF.

The chain carries TRBV5-1 and TRBJ2-3, with a weak D call TRBD2 (6 bases). This CDR3 has 15 amino acids. Looked up from germline, CDR1 is SGHRS and CDR2 is YFSETQ. V was cut by 4 bases and J by 2 bases, with 14 bases left in between. CDR3 in DNA: TGCGCCAGCAGCCCTCCCTCGGGAGTCACAGATACGCAGTATTTT. This codes for CASSPPSGVTDTQYF.